What follows describes a single T cell receptor beta chain. The antigen is undetermined. The CDR3 runs to 18 residues. V trimming: 1 base; J trimming: 6 bases; junction bases outside the gene matches: 17. In germline, CDR1 is DFQATT, CDR2 SNEGSKA (reference sequence). In TCRdb, the 5' RACE reads were re-called with MiXCR into one record per CDR3 protein. The sample holds 300,000 to 400,000 distinct CDR3 sequences, 8.7% seen once. This sample was taken from a study of T cells after yellow fever vaccination. The study, taken as a whole, reports: Subsequent to the booster, the majority of primary-vaccination clones reappeared (around 97% CD4, 88% CD8).

The receptor comes from a man in his late teens or twenties who received the YFV17D yellow fever vaccine. The sequenced sample was PBMCs, obtained on the day of the first yellow fever vaccination. V is TRBV20-1 and J is TRBJ2-3, with 9 bases matching TRBD2. CDR3 amino acids: CSARGVAGVTVWVDTQYF. In DNA form, the CDR3 reads TGCAGTGCTAGAGGAGTAGCGGGGGTTACCGTCTGGGTGGATACGCAGTATTTT.